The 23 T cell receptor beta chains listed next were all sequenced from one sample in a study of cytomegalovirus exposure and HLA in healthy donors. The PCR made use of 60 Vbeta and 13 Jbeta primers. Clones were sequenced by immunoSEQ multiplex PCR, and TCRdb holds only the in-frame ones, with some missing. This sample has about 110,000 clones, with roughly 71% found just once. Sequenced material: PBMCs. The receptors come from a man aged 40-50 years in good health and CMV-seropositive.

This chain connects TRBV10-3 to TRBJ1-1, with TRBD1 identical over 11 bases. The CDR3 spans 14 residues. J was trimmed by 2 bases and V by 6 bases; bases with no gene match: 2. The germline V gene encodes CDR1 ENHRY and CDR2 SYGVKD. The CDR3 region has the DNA TGTGCCATCAGGGGGACAGGGGGAAACACTGAAGCTTTCTTT. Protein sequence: CAIRGTGGNTEAFF.

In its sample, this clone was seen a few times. The CDR3 DNA reads as TGCAGCGTACGGACAGGGGGCTCGAACACCATATATTTT. Translated, it gives CSVRTGGSNTIYF. The chain links TRBV29-1 to TRBJ1-3, with 11 bases identical to TRBD1. Germline V lookup: CDR1 SQVTM, CDR2 ANQGSEA. Losses at the gene ends were 6 bases for V and 7 bases for J; bases not matched to a gene: 5. The CDR3 loop spans 13 amino acids.

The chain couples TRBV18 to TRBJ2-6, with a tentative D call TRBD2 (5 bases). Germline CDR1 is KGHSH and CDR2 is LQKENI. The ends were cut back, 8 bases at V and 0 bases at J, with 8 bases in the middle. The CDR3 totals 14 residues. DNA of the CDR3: TGTGCCAGCGCGGGTGACTCTGGGGCCAACGTCCTGACTTTC. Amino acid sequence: CASAGDSGANVLTF. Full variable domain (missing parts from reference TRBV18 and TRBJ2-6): NAGVMQNPRHLVRRRGQEARLRCSPMKGHSHVYWYRQLPEEGLKFMVYLQKENIIDESGMPKERFSAEFPKEGPSILRIQQVVRGDSAAYFCASAGDSGANVLTFGAGSRLTVL.

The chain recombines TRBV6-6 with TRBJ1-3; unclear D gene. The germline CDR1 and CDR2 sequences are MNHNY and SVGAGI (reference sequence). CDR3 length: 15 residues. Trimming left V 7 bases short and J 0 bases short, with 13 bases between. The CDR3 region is CASKGGIVSGNTIYF. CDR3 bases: TGTGCCAGCAAGGGAGGCATCGTCTCTGGAAACACCATATATTTT.

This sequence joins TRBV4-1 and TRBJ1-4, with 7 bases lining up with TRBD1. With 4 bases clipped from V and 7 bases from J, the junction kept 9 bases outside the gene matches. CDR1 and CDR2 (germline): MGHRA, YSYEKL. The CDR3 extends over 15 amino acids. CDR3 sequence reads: CASSPAQGIGEKLFF. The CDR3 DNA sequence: TGCGCCAGCAGCCCGGCACAGGGGATCGGTGAAAAACTGTTTTTT.

The CDR3 region is CASSSRGTDTQYF. Here the CDR3 DNA reads TGTGCCAGCAGTTCCAGGGGGACAGATACGCAGTATTTT. The chain links TRBV6-5 to TRBJ2-3; 7 nucleotides match TRBD1. V lost 4 bases and J lost 3; bases outside the gene matches: 1. CDR1 is MNHEY, CDR2 SVGAGI, per germline. The CDR3 is 13 amino acids.

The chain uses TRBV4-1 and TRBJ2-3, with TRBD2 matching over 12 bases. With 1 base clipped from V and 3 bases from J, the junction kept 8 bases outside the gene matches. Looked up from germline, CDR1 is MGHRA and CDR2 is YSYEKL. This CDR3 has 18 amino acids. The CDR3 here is CASSQVATSGRLTDTQYF. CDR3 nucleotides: TGCGCCAGCAGCCAAGTCGCCACTAGCGGGAGGCTGACAGATACGCAGTATTTT.

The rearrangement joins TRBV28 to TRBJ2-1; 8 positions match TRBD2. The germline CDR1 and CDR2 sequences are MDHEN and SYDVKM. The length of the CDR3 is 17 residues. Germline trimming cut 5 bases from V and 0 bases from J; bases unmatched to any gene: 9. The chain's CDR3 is CASSQTSASNSYNEQFF. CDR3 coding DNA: TGTGCCAGCAGTCAGACTAGCGCCAGCAACTCCTACAATGAGCAGTTCTTC.

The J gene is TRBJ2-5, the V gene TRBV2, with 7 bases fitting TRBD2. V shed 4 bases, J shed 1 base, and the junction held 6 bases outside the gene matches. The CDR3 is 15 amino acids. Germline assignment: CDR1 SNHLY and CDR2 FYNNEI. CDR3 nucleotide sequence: TGTGCCAGCAGTGGTGGCGGGAGTGGCCAAGAGACCCAGTACTTC. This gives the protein CASSGGGSGQETQYF.

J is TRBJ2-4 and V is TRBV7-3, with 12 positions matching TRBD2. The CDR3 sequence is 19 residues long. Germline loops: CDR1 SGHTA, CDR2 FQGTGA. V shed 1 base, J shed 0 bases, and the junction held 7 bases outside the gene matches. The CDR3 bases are TGTGCCAGCAGCTTAAATAGACTAGCGGGAGCCCCAGCCAAAAACATTCAGTACTTC. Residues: CASSLNRLAGAPAKNIQYF. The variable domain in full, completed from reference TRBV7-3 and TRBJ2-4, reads GAGVSQTPSNKVTEKGKYVELRCDPISGHTALYWYRQSLGQGPEFLIYFQGTGAADDSGLPNDRFFAVRPEGSVSTLKIQRTERGDSAVYLCASSLNRLAGAPAKNIQYFGAGTRLSVL.

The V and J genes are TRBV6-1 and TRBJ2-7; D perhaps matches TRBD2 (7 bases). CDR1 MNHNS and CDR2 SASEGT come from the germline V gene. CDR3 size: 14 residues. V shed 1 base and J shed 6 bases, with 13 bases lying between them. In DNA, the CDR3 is TGTGCCAGCAGTGAAGGGGGGGGGCGACGCGAGCAGTACTTC. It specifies CASSEGGGRREQYF.

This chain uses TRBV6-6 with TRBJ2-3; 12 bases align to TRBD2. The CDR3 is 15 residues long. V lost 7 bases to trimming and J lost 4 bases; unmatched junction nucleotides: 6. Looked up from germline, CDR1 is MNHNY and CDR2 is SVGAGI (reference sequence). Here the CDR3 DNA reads TGTGCCAGCATTTTGACTAGCGGGAGCGCAGATACGCAGTATTTT. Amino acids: CASILTSGSADTQYF.

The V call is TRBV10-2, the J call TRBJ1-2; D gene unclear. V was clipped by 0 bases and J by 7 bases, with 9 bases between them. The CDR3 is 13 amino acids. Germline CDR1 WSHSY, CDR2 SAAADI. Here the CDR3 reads CASSESREIGYTF. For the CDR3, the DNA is TGCGCCAGCAGTGAGTCCCGGGAAATTGGCTACACCTTC.

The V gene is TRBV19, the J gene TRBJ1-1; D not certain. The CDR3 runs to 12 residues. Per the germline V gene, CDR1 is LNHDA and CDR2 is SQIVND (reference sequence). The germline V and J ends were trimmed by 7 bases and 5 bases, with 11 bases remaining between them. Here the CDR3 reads CASKGGRTEAFF. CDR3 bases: TGTGCCAGTAAAGGAGGAAGAACTGAAGCTTTCTTT.

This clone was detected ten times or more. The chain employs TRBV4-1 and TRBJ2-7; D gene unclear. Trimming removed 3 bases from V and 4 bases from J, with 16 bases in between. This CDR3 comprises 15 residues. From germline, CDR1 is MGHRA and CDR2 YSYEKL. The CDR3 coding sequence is TGCGCCAGCAGCCAGGAGACTGCCTTTGAATACGAGCAGTACTTC. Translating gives CASSQETAFEYEQYF.

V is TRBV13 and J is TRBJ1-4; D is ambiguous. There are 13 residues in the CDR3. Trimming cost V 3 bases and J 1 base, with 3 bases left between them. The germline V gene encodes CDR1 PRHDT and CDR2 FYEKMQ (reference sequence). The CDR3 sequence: CASSFLTNEKLFF. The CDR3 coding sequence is TGTGCCAGCAGCTTCCTAACTAATGAAAAACTGTTTTTT.

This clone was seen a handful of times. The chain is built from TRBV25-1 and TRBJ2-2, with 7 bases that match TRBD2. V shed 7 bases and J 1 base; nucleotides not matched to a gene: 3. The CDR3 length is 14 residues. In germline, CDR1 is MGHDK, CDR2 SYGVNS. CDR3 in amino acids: CASTTGGNTGELFF. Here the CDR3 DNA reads TGTGCCAGCACGACGGGAGGGAACACCGGGGAGCTGTTTTTT.

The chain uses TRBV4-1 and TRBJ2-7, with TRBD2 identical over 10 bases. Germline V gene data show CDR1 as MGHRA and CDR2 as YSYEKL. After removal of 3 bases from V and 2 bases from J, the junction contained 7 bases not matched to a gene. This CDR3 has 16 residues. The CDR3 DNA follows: TGCGCCAGCAGCCACCTTAGCGGGAGGCCGACCTACGAGCAGTACTTC. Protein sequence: CASSHLSGRPTYEQYF.

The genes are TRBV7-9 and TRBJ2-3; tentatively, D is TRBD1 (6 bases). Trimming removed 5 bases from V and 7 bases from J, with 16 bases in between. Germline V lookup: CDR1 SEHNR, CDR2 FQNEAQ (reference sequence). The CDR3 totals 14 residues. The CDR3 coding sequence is TGTGCCAGCAGCAGACGGACAGAACGTCATACGCAGTATTTT. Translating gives CASSRRTERHTQYF.

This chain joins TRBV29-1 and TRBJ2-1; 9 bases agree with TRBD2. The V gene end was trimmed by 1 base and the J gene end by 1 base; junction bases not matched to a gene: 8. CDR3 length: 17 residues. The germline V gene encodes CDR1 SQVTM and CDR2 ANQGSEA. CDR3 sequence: CSVEGLAGGGSYNEQFF. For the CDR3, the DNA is TGCAGCGTTGAAGGGTTGGCGGGAGGGGGTTCCTACAATGAGCAGTTCTTC.

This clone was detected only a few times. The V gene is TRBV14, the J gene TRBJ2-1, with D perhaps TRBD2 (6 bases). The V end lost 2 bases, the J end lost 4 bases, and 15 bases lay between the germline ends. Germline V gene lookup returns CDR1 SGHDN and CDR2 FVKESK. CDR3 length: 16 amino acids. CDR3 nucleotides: TGTGCCAGCAGCCAAAAAGCGGGTTCAATTTACAATGAGCAGTTCTTC. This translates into CASSQKAGSIYNEQFF.

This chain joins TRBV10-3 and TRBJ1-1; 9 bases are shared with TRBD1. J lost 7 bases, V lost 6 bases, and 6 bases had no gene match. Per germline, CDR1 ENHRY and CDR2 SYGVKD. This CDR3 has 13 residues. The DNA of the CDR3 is TGTGCCATCAGCCTGGGACAGGGCTATGAAGCTTTCTTT. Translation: CAISLGQGYEAFF.

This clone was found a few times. CDR3 DNA: TGTGCCAGCAGTGAATCAGGACAGGTTAAACCCCTCCACTTT. Protein: CASSESGQVKPLHF. J is TRBJ1-6 and V is TRBV25-1; 7 bases fit TRBD1. This CDR3 is built from 14 residues. In germline, CDR1 is MGHDK, CDR2 SYGVNS. V was pared by 1 base and J by 12 bases, with 6 bases of the junction left unmatched.